This TCR beta chain was captured in a study of T cell changes during pregnancy in multiple sclerosis (dated 2019 in TCRdb). Notes on the research overall: In women with multiple sclerosis, the researchers looked at how the T cell repertoire shifted as pregnancy progressed.

The library was generated by the immunoSEQ multiplex PCR assay. Sourced from immuneACCESS, this table was stored by TCRdb with only in-frame sequences that have V and J called. A share of the clones is absent; for the studies checked, an unresolved V gene accounts for under half, and the remainder has no known explanation. This sample is represented by about 42,000 clones; around 84% of them were singletons. 0.64% of the sample comes from the top ten. Reading from cysteine to phenylalanine, the CDR3 counts 14 amino acids. The CDR3 DNA has 42 bases and is translated from base 1. The germline V gene encodes CDR1 SGHDT and CDR2 YYEEEE. Trimming at the junction amounts to 4 bases on V and 1 base on J, and the germline ends lie 11 bases apart. Note on this clone: Its target antigen remains unknown. Base qualities are not recorded, but no much larger clone differs from it by a single base. Other DNA sequences in the sample encode the same CDR3.

Sample: CD4+ T cells from peripheral blood mononuclear cells, taken before pregnancy. The sequence derives from a female donor with multiple sclerosis, enrolled in a pregnancy study. The chain couples TRBV5-6 to TRBJ2-5; TRBD1 could be the D gene, as 6 bases match. The sequenced DNA is TGTGCCAGCAGCCTCGACAGGATCCAAGAGACCCAGTACTTC. The translation is CASSLDRIQETQYF. The full variable domain, completed from the reference TRBV5-6 and TRBJ2-5 proteins outside the CDR3, reads DAGVTQSPTHLIKTRGQQVTLRCSPKSGHDTVSWYQQALGQGPQFIFQYYEEEERQRGNFPDRFSGHQFPNYSSELNVNALLLGDSALYLCASSLDRIQETQYFGPGTRLLVL.